These T cell receptor beta chains were read from a single sample in a study of T cells after posttransplantation cyclophosphamide. Sequencing used immunoSEQ multiplex PCR; TCRdb keeps in-frame clones, though not all of them. The sample carries about 16,000 clones, about 93% recorded once. Sequenced material: naive CD4+ T cells sorted from blood. The receptors were sampled from a woman aged 45-60 years in good health and a related stem cell transplant donor. The conserved cysteine and the conserved F or W are not part of the CDR3 here. The order of the fields is J gene, V gene, CDR3 protein.

J: TRBJ1-4
V: TRBV6-5
CDR3: ASSYSAGFGKLF

J: TRBJ1-3
V: TRBV5-4
CDR3: ASSSRAPRGQNTIY

J: TRBJ2-1
V: TRBV18
CDR3: ASSLPSQAYNEQF

J: .
V: TRBV7-3
CDR3: ASSRGQGGDEQY

J: TRBJ2-3
V: TRBV7-2
CDR3: ASSPPGLAETDTQY

J: TRBJ1-2
V: TRBV5-6
CDR3: ASRGQGPYGYT

J: TRBJ1-2
V: TRBV5-6
CDR3: ASSLVGQGANGYT

J: TRBJ2-1
V: TRBV19
CDR3: ASSIAAALAEPYNEQF

J: TRBJ1-2
V: TRBV28
CDR3: ASRTGGGTANYGYT

J: TRBJ2-1
V: TRBV6-5
CDR3: ASSRDNEQF

J: TRBJ2-1
V: TRBV12-5
CDR3: ASGHSGSPYNEQF

J: TRBJ1-4
V: TRBV18
CDR3: ASSLGGPEKLF

J: TRBJ2-7
V: TRBV19
CDR3: ASSIQLAGARYEQY

J: TRBJ2-4
V: TRBV13
CDR3: ASSPSALGQGVFDKNIQY

J: TRBJ2-1
V: TRBV7-9
CDR3: ASSPGQGGRSYNEQF

J: TRBJ1-2
V: TRBV28
CDR3: ASIRTGVYGYT

J: TRBJ2-1
V: TRBV7-2
CDR3: ASSSNGLAGNNEQF

J: TRBJ1-2
V: TRBV5-1
CDR3: ASSLDRGGYGYT

J: TRBJ2-1
V: TRBV5-4
CDR3: ASSLVSGSSNEQF

J: TRBJ1-5
V: TRBV7-2
CDR3: ASSLAGGGQPQH

J: TRBJ1-4
V: TRBV7-9
CDR3: ASSPGTGQGEKLF

J: TRBJ2-3
V: TRBV7-3
CDR3: ASSVRGTLAGITQY

J: TRBJ1-1
V: TRBV5-1
CDR3: ASSPWTGNTEAF

J: TRBJ2-7
V: TRBV28
CDR3: ASSFLDRGYEQY

J: TRBJ2-5
V: TRBV7-9
CDR3: ASSLAAQETQY

J: TRBJ1-2
V: TRBV6-6
CDR3: ASSGQRYGYT

J: TRBJ2-1
V: TRBV7-2
CDR3: ASSLSGDIGNEQF

J: TRBJ2-2
V: TRBV18
CDR3: ASSRIPGLAGAGELF

J: TRBJ2-7
V: TRBV27
CDR3: ASSFRDSDYEQY

J: TRBJ2-7
V: TRBV5-6
CDR3: ASSFLRDSAYEQY

J: TRBJ1-5
V: TRBV6-1
CDR3: ASSEGTGGQPQH

J: TRBJ2-1
V: TRBV7-3
CDR3: ASSLGADYNEQF